The rows below give T cell receptor beta chains drawn from one sample of a study of CD8 T cells in Susac syndrome. TCRdb reanalysed the immunoSEQ multiplex PCR reads using MiXCR and keeps one entry per CDR3 protein. The table lists 130,000 or so distinct CDR3 sequences, just over 95% of them singletons. The sample was CD4+ T cells from PBMCs. The receptors were sampled from a human donor with Susac syndrome. Each CDR3 is given with its conserved first and last residue. D genes are given only for firm matches. Clone size is given for some rows only: seen once, a few or many times, or a class if the clone is expanded.

size,V,J,D,CDR3,DNA
.,TRBV7-2,TRBJ2-1,.,CASSLGLDRIEQFF,TGTGCCAGCAGCTTAGGACTAGATCGGATCGAGCAGTTCTTC
.,TRBV29-1,TRBJ2-3,.,CSVERVPRADTQYF,TGCAGCGTTGAAAGGGTACCCCGGGCAGATACGCAGTATTTT
.,TRBV4-1,TRBJ1-5,TRBD1,CASSPSRGLGNQPQHF,TGCGCCAGCAGCCCGAGCAGGGGGCTTGGCAATCAGCCCCAGCATTTT
.,TRBV5-1,TRBJ2-1,.,CASGGRGLDEQFF,TGCGCCAGTGGCGGACGGGGGTTGGATGAGCAGTTCTTC
once,TRBV19,TRBJ2-7,.,CATSGRAFYEQYF,TGTGCCACCTCAGGAAGAGCCTTCTACGAGCAGTACTTC
.,TRBV24-1,TRBJ2-5,TRBD1,CATSDPGQGGETQYF,TGTGCCACCAGTGATCCGGGACAGGGGGGAGAGACCCAGTACTTC
.,TRBV29-1,TRBJ1-2,.,CSAPDEGGYTF,TGCAGCGCCCCGGACGAGGGAGGCTACACCTTC
.,TRBV6-6,TRBJ1-5,.,CASRADSNQPQHF,TGTGCCAGCAGGGCCGATAGCAATCAGCCCCAGCATTTT
.,TRBV18,TRBJ2-1,.,CASSPRGLDYNEQFF,TGTGCCAGCTCACCAAGGGGTTTGGACTACAATGAGCAGTTCTTC
.,TRBV20-1,TRBJ2-3,TRBD1,CSARDRDRSPDTQYF,TGCAGTGCTAGAGACCGGGACAGGTCTCCAGATACGCAGTATTTT
.,TRBV5-6,TRBJ2-3,TRBD2,CASSLASTSGFKADTQYF,TGTGCCAGCAGCTTGGCCTCGACTAGCGGGTTCAAGGCAGATACGCAGTATTTT
.,TRBV20-1,TRBJ2-3,.,CSARLGGSTDTQYF,TGCAGTGCTAGACTTGGTGGGAGCACAGATACGCAGTATTTT
.,TRBV12-3/TRBV12-4,TRBJ1-1,.,CASSVQMHTEAFF,TGTGCCAGCAGTGTACAGATGCACACTGAAGCTTTCTTT
.,TRBV18,TRBJ2-4,.,CASSPQALAKNIQYF,TGTGCCAGCTCACCACAGGCACTAGCCAAAAACATTCAGTACTTC
.,TRBV14,TRBJ2-5,.,CASSQFWETQYF,TGTGCCAGCAGCCAATTTTGGGAGACCCAGTACTTC
once,TRBV12-3/TRBV12-4,TRBJ1-5,.,CASRVGGTPQHF,TGTGCCAGCAGAGTTGGAGGCACGCCCCAGCATTTT
.,TRBV29-1,TRBJ2-2,TRBD1,CSVRTGANTGELFF,TGCAGCGTTAGGACAGGGGCCAACACCGGGGAGCTGTTTTTT
.,TRBV14,TRBJ1-1,TRBD1,CASSQPGQGSTEAFF,TGTGCCAGCAGCCAGCCCGGACAGGGGAGCACTGAAGCTTTCTTT
.,TRBV3-1,TRBJ2-7,.,CASSQGLFAAYEQYF,TGTGCCAGCAGCCAAGGGCTCTTTGCGGCCTACGAGCAGTACTTC
.,TRBV12-3/TRBV12-4,TRBJ2-1,.,CASSPFGGYSYNEQFF,TGTGCCAGCAGTCCTTTCGGGGGATACTCCTACAATGAGCAGTTCTTC
.,TRBV15,TRBJ1-4,.,CATSPGLPNEKLFF,TGTGCCACCAGCCCGGGACTGCCTAATGAAAAACTGTTTTTT
.,TRBV7-2,TRBJ2-7,.,CASSLESGHEQYF,TGTGCCAGCAGCTTAGAATCTGGGCACGAGCAGTACTTC
.,TRBV28,TRBJ2-5,.,CASSPIRGAQYF,TGTGCCAGCAGTCCTATCCGCGGGGCCCAGTACTTC
.,TRBV6-5,TRBJ2-7,.,CASSTRRGQQYF,TGTGCCAGCAGTACGCGACGGGGACAGCAGTACTTC
once,TRBV5-1,TRBJ1-5,TRBD1,CASSLGDRTEQPQHF,TGCGCCAGCAGCTTGGGGGACAGAACGGAGCAGCCCCAGCATTTT
.,TRBV20-1,TRBJ1-1,.,CSAVPLLLDRTEAFF,TGCAGTGCGGTTCCCCTCCTGCTCGACCGCACTGAAGCTTTCTTT
.,TRBV20-1,TRBJ1-5,TRBD1,CSAPDRELNQPQHF,TGCAGTGCTCCGGACAGGGAACTTAATCAGCCCCAGCATTTT
.,TRBV30,TRBJ1-1,.,CAWKSLGEAFF,TGTGCCTGGAAAAGTCTGGGGGAAGCTTTCTTT
.,TRBV12-3/TRBV12-4,TRBJ1-2,.,CASSLLAGAGYTF,TGTGCCAGCAGTCTCCTCGCGGGCGCTGGCTACACCTTC
.,TRBV6-5,TRBJ2-1,.,CASSLGYSYNEQFF,TGTGCCAGCAGTTTGGGGTACTCCTACAATGAGCAGTTCTTC
.,TRBV6-5,TRBJ2-2,TRBD2,CASRPGLAGNGELFF,TGTGCCAGCAGACCTGGACTAGCGGGAAACGGGGAGCTGTTTTTT
.,TRBV29-1,TRBJ2-1,.,CSGQYWNEQFF,TGCTCTGGACAGTATTGGAATGAGCAGTTCTTC